These T cell receptor beta chains were read from a single sample in a study of blood T cell repertoires in COVID-19. The protocol was immunoSEQ multiplex PCR, while the TCRdb copy is restricted to in-frame clones and leaves out a portion. Here the sample spans a few hundred thousand clones, 86% being singletons. Sequencing was carried out using peripheral blood. Receptor source: a woman aged 50 to 60 with acute or convalescent COVID-19. CDR3s include the opening cysteine and the closing phenylalanine or tryptophan. A D gene is named only where the DNA matches it firmly. A row's size may be missing; if present it is once, few, many or a size class.

abundance	v_gene	d_gene	j_gene	CDR3nt	CDR3aa
.	TRBV30	.	TRBJ2-1	TGTGCCTGGAGTAGGTGGGAGACCTACAATGAGCAGTTCTTC	CAWSRWETYNEQFF
.	TRBV27	.	TRBJ1-6	TGTGCCAGCAGTTTACCAGGATCAAATTCACCCCTCCACTTT	CASSLPGSNSPLHF
.	TRBV30	TRBD1	TRBJ1-1	TGTGCCTGGAGCGTACAGGGGAAGGCTTTCTTT	CAWSVQGKAFF
once	TRBV11-2	TRBD2	TRBJ2-7	TGTGCCAGCAGCTTAGAGGGGACTAGCGGGAGGGCCTACGAGCAGTACTTC	CASSLEGTSGRAYEQYF
.	TRBV11-2	TRBD2	TRBJ2-7	TGTGCCAGCAGCCAAAGACTAGCGGGATCCTACGAGCAGTACTTC	CASSQRLAGSYEQYF
few	TRBV2	.	TRBJ1-1	TGTGCCAGCACCCGTCAGGGAAACACTGAAGCTTTCTTT	CASTRQGNTEAFF
.	TRBV4-3	.	TRBJ1-2	TGCGCCAGCAGCCCCCAGGCAGGTCTCGGCTACACCTTC	CASSPQAGLGYTF
.	TRBV27	.	TRBJ1-6	TGTGCCAGCAGTCTCGCCGGCGGCGGGGGGGGGTTGGTTAATTCACCCCTCCACTTT	CASSLAGGGGGLVNSPLHF
.	TRBV12-5	.	TRBJ2-5	TGTGCTAGTGGTTTGGACAGGAAAGAGACCCAGTACTTC	CASGLDRKETQYF
few	TRBV5-4	.	TRBJ2-1	TGTGCCAGCAGCTTGACGAACGGGAATGAGCAGTTCTTC	CASSLTNGNEQFF
.	TRBV6-6	.	TRBJ1-5	TGTGCCAGCAGTTACAAAAATCATGAGGGTGATCAGCCCCAGCATTTT	CASSYKNHEGDQPQHF
.	TRBV12-3/TRBV12-4	.	TRBJ1-5	TGTGCCAGCAGCACAGAGACCAATCAGCCCCAGCATTTT	CASSTETNQPQHF